Listed below are T cell receptor beta chains from one sample, sequenced in a study of blood T cell repertoires in COVID-19. Only in-frame clones appear in the TCRdb table, and some are missing; sequencing was by immunoSEQ multiplex PCR. Of hundreds of thousands of clones in the sample, roughly 82% are singletons; the top ten hold around 1.9%. The source material was PBMCs or T cells enriched from blood (not recorded which). The receptors come from a woman between 50 and 59 years old who had recovered from COVID-19. CDR3s include the opening cysteine and the closing phenylalanine or tryptophan. Fields, in order: V gene, J gene, CDR3 protein.

V gene: TRBV3-1/TRBV3-2
J gene: TRBJ2-6
CDR3 protein: CASSQGQSSGANVLTF

V gene: TRBV3-1/TRBV3-2
J gene: TRBJ2-7
CDR3 protein: CASSPSYREHEQYF

V gene: TRBV12-3/TRBV12-4
J gene: TRBJ1-2
CDR3 protein: CASSVHGHGYTF

V gene: TRBV4-1
J gene: TRBJ2-7
CDR3 protein: CASSQNPGLATAYEQYF

V gene: TRBV19
J gene: TRBJ1-4
CDR3 protein: CASSRQVANEKLFF

V gene: TRBV9
J gene: TRBJ2-7
CDR3 protein: CATRNDDRTKTKSYEQYF

V gene: TRBV19
J gene: TRBJ1-5
CDR3 protein: CASSKGTGFNNQPQHF

V gene: TRBV5-8
J gene: TRBJ2-6
CDR3 protein: CASSFRGAGANVLTF

V gene: TRBV19
J gene: TRBJ2-1
CDR3 protein: CASSSLSYNEQFF

V gene: TRBV2
J gene: TRBJ1-1
CDR3 protein: CASSERSLNTEAFF

V gene: TRBV7-2
J gene: TRBJ2-3
CDR3 protein: CASSNDGLELDTQYF

V gene: TRBV28
J gene: TRBJ2-3
CDR3 protein: CASREGGGDTQYF

V gene: TRBV7-2
J gene: TRBJ1-2
CDR3 protein: CASSLVERIRVYGYTF

V gene: TRBV4-3
J gene: TRBJ2-1
CDR3 protein: CASSQGVPYSTYNEQFF

V gene: TRBV29-1
J gene: TRBJ1-5
CDR3 protein: CSVEWQKNQPQHF

V gene: TRBV21-1
J gene: TRBJ1-2
CDR3 protein: CASSKRGGAIPLLEGYTF

V gene: TRBV3-1/TRBV3-2
J gene: TRBJ2-2
CDR3 protein: CASSSGTANTGELFF

V gene: TRBV5-6
J gene: TRBJ2-7
CDR3 protein: CASSSSTGDYEQYF

V gene: TRBV18
J gene: TRBJ2-2
CDR3 protein: CASSGGQGLRGELFF

V gene: TRBV25-1
J gene: TRBJ1-2
CDR3 protein: CASSEYQGQKDGYTF

V gene: TRBV27
J gene: TRBJ1-6
CDR3 protein: CASRPSLYNSPLHF

V gene: TRBV6-5
J gene: TRBJ2-7
CDR3 protein: CASRTTSSYEQYF

V gene: TRBV5-4
J gene: TRBJ2-1
CDR3 protein: CASSSASGGPYNEQFF